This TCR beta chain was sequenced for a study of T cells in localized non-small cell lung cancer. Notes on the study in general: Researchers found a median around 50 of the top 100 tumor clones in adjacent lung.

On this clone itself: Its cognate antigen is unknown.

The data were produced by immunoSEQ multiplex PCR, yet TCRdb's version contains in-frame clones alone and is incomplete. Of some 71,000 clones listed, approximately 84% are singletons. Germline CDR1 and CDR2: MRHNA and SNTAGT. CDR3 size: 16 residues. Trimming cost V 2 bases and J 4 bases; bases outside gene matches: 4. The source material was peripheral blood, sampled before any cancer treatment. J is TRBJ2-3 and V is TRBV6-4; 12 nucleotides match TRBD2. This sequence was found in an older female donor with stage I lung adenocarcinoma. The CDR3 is CASSDSLAGGSDTQYF. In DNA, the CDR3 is TGTGCCAGCAGTGACAGCCTAGCGGGGGGGTCAGATACGCAGTATTTT.